The 29 T cell receptor beta chains presented below share a single source sample, sequenced in a study of cytomegalovirus exposure and HLA in healthy donors. PCR amplification relied on 60 Vbeta primers (plus 13 Jbeta primers). The assay was immunoSEQ multiplex PCR, and TCRdb's table has in-frame clones only and misses some. The sample includes 110,000 to 150,000 clones, nearly 80% of them seen just once. Sequenced input: PBMCs. Every receptor here comes from a young woman in good health and CMV-seronegative.

The gene calls are TRBV4-2 and TRBJ2-7; 10 positions agree with TRBD1. This CDR3 is 14 amino acids long. J was trimmed by 4 bases and V by 4 bases; bases with no gene match: 4. Per the germline V gene, CDR1 is LGHNA and CDR2 is YNFKEQ. The CDR3 DNA sequence: TGTGCCAGCAGCCGCGGGACAGGGGATTACGAGCAGTACTTC. It specifies CASSRGTGDYEQYF.

The chain combines TRBV7-8 with TRBJ2-1; D not certain. CDR3 size: 14 residues. Germline V lookup: CDR1 SGHVS, CDR2 FQNEAQ. V lost 5 bases and J lost 3, with 11 bases in between. CDR3 bases: TGTGCCAGCAGCCCCAGACTGTTCTACAATGAGCAGTTCTTC. Translation gives CASSPRLFYNEQFF. Variable domain in full (rest from reference TRBV7-8 and TRBJ2-1): GAGVSQSPRYKVAKRGQDVALRCDPISGHVSLFWYQQALGQGPEFLTYFQNEAQLDKSGLPSDRFFAERPEGSVSTLKIQRTQQEDSAVYLCASSPRLFYNEQFFGPGTRLTVL.

The chain combines TRBV5-6 with TRBJ1-2; 9 nucleotides line up with TRBD1. CDR1 and CDR2 (germline): SGHDT, YYEEEE. The CDR3 runs to 12 residues. V lost 7 bases to trimming and J lost 5 bases; unmatched junction nucleotides: 3. The CDR3 DNA reads TGTGCCAGCTCGACAGGGGGATATGGCTACACCTTC. It encodes CASSTGGYGYTF. Full variable domain (rest looked up from reference TRBV5-6 and TRBJ1-2): DAGVTQSPTHLIKTRGQQVTLRCSPKSGHDTVSWYQQALGQGPQFIFQYYEEEERQRGNFPDRFSGHQFPNYSSELNVNALLLGDSALYLCASSTGGYGYTFGSGTRLTVV.

Written as DNA, the CDR3 is TGTGCCAGCATGGGGACAAGGCCCTCCTACGAGCAGTACTTC. Its translation is CASMGTRPSYEQYF. This chain links TRBV2 with TRBJ2-7; a possible D gene is TRBD1 (6 bases). The CDR3 runs 14 residues. CDR1 SNHLY and CDR2 FYNNEI come from the germline V gene. V gave up 7 bases and J gave up 0 bases, with 13 bases separating them.

The genes are TRBV6-6 and TRBJ2-1; D is uncertain. The CDR3 has 14 amino acids. The germline V gene encodes CDR1 MNHNY and CDR2 SVGAGI (reference sequence). Deletions cut 7 bases from V and 10 bases from J, with 20 bases between. CDR3 nucleotides: TGTGCCAGCACTCTCGGCGGAGTAAGAACGGAGCAGTTCTTC. Translating it yields CASTLGGVRTEQFF.

V usage is TRBV6-5 and J usage is TRBJ2-1; 8 nucleotides align to TRBD2. The CDR3 consists of 14 residues. The germline gives CDR1 MNHEY, CDR2 SVGAGI. V shed 5 bases, J shed 6 bases, and the junction held 6 bases outside the gene matches. CDR3 nucleotides: TGTGCCAGCAGTGGAGCGGGGGAAACCAATGAGCAGTTCTTC. Translation gives CASSGAGETNEQFF.

This rearrangement joins TRBV11-2 to TRBJ2-1, with 11 bases that match TRBD2. This CDR3 is 19 amino acids long. Germline CDR1 is SGHAT and CDR2 is FQNNGV. J lost 1 base, V lost 0 bases, and 8 bases had no gene match. CDR3 DNA sequence: TGTGCCAGCAGCTTAGACGTAGCGGGGGGGCAATTTTCCTACAATGAGCAGTTCTTC. It codes for CASSLDVAGGQFSYNEQFF.

This clone occurred a few times. The chain joins TRBV19 to TRBJ2-3, with unresolved D. V was shortened by 5 bases and J by 7 bases, with 16 bases between the two germline ends. CDR1 LNHDA and CDR2 SQIVND come from the germline V gene (reference sequence). The CDR3 sequence is 14 residues long. The CDR3 coding sequence is TGTGCCAGTAGTGGTGGAGTTGGTTTGTATACGCAGTATTTT. Protein product: CASSGGVGLYTQYF.

The chain's CDR3 is CASSLGTGSIISEKLFF. CDR3 coding DNA: TGTGCCAGCAGTTTGGGGACAGGGAGTATTATAAGTGAAAAACTGTTTTTT. The chain combines TRBV28 with TRBJ1-4; 9 bases agree with TRBD1. The J segment lost 7 bases and the V segment lost 3 bases, leaving 12 bases of the junction unmatched. Germline V gene lookup returns CDR1 MDHEN and CDR2 SYDVKM. There are 17 residues in the CDR3.

The rearrangement links TRBV2 to TRBJ1-1; D possibly corresponds to TRBD1 (5 bases). The CDR3 sequence is 12 residues long. V gave up 4 bases and J gave up 7 bases, with 10 bases separating them. In germline, CDR1 is SNHLY, CDR2 FYNNEI. The CDR3 sequence is CASSAGLDEAFF. For the CDR3, the DNA is TGTGCCAGCAGTGCAGGGTTGGATGAAGCTTTCTTT.

V gene TRBV5-6 combines with J gene TRBJ1-1; TRBD1 matches 9 bases. The CDR3 extends over 16 amino acids. Per germline, CDR1 SGHDT and CDR2 YYEEEE. Trimming removed 5 bases from V and 2 bases from J; junction bases left unmatched: 10. The CDR3 is CASRPGDRVLNTEAFF. CDR3 coding DNA: TGTGCCAGCAGACCCGGGGACAGGGTATTAAACACTGAAGCTTTCTTT.

The V gene is TRBV27, the J gene TRBJ2-7; 7 bases map to TRBD2. The germline V gene has CDR1 MNHEY and CDR2 SMNVEV (reference sequence). Losses at the gene ends were 10 bases for V and 1 base for J; bases not matched to a gene: 16. The CDR3 has 16 amino acids. CDR3 residues: CATGTSWRESSYEQYF. The CDR3 coding sequence is TGTGCCACTGGCACCTCTTGGCGGGAGAGTTCCTACGAGCAGTACTTC.

V and J are TRBV11-2 and TRBJ2-7; D perhaps matches TRBD1 (6 bases). This CDR3 is built from 15 residues. CDR1 is SGHAT, CDR2 FQNNGV, per germline. Trimming stripped 2 bases from V and 3 bases from J, with 14 bases between. The CDR3 DNA sequence: TGTGCCAGCAGCTTAACACAGGGAAGCTTCTACGAGCAGTACTTC. Its protein product is CASSLTQGSFYEQYF.

J is TRBJ2-1 and V is TRBV5-1, with TRBD1 matching 7 bases. Germline CDR1 and CDR2: SGHRS and YFSETQ. Trimming cost V 4 bases and J 4 bases; bases outside gene matches: 2. The CDR3 runs 13 residues. The CDR3 spells CASSPRGYNEQFF. The CDR3 DNA reads TGCGCCAGCAGCCCCAGGGGGTACAATGAGCAGTTCTTC.

This clone was observed a handful of times. The chain couples TRBV7-9 to TRBJ1-2; 9 bases map to TRBD1. J was trimmed by 4 bases and V by 5 bases; bases with no gene match: 5. This CDR3 spans 14 amino acids. Germline lookup yields CDR1 SEHNR and CDR2 FQNEAQ (reference sequence). The CDR3 spells CASSREGQGYGYTF. The CDR3 DNA reads as TGTGCCAGCAGCCGAGAGGGACAGGGCTATGGCTACACCTTC.

This chain uses TRBV19 with TRBJ1-2, with 10 bases lining up with TRBD1. CDR1 is LNHDA, CDR2 SQIVND, per germline (reference sequence). With V trimmed by 7 bases and J by 7 bases, 9 bases remained unmatched. This CDR3 comprises 14 residues. CDR3 nucleotides: TGTGCCAGTATCCCTTCGACAGGGGGCCCTGGCTACACCTTC. Its protein product is CASIPSTGGPGYTF.

The V call is TRBV2, the J call TRBJ2-2; 8 bases map to TRBD1. The CDR3 has 15 residues. J lost 3 bases, V lost 6 bases, and 6 bases had no gene match. CDR1 and CDR2 from the germline V gene are SNHLY and FYNNEI. In nucleotides, the CDR3 is TGTGCCAGCAGAGGGACAGGTCGGTACACCGGGGAGCTGTTTTTT. Amino acid sequence: CASRGTGRYTGELFF.

This sequence joins TRBV5-5 and TRBJ1-2, with 8 bases identical to TRBD1. With 0 bases clipped from V and 4 bases from J, the junction kept 5 bases outside the gene matches. From germline, CDR1 is SGHKS and CDR2 YYEKEE (reference sequence). The CDR3 loop spans 15 amino acids. For the CDR3, the DNA is TGTGCCAGCAGCTTGGACCCTGGGACAGGCTATGGCTACACCTTC. Residues: CASSLDPGTGYGYTF. The whole variable domain, filled in from reference TRBV5-5 and TRBJ1-2, reads DAGVTQSPTHLIKTRGQQVTLRCSPISGHKSVSWYQQVLGQGPQFIFQYYEKEERGRGNFPDRFSARQFPNYSSELNVNALLLGDSALYLCASSLDPGTGYGYTFGSGTRLTVV.

The chain is built from TRBV11-1 and TRBJ2-3; 7 nucleotides agree with TRBD1. The CDR3 is made up of 14 amino acids. Germline V gene sequence: CDR1 SGHAT, CDR2 FQDESV (reference sequence). The J segment lost 5 bases and the V segment lost 5 bases, leaving 7 bases of the junction unmatched. The CDR3 DNA follows: TGTGCCAGCAGCGTACAGGGGATTGGAGATACGCAGTATTTT. As protein: CASSVQGIGDTQYF.

This sequence joins TRBV9 and TRBJ1-4; maybe TRBD1 (6 bases). CDR3 length equals 14 residues. Trimming pared 4 bases from V and 10 bases from J, leaving 17 bases between. Germline assignment: CDR1 SGDLS and CDR2 YYNGEE. The chain's CDR3 is CASSSEGGMGKLFF. The CDR3 coding sequence is TGTGCCAGCAGCTCGGAAGGGGGTATGGGAAAACTGTTTTTT.

The chain recombines TRBV9 with TRBJ2-7; TRBD1 agrees at 7 bases. Trimming took 3 bases from V and 3 from J; bases not matched to a gene: 6. Germline V gives CDR1 SGDLS, CDR2 YYNGEE. The CDR3 extends over 14 amino acids. The chain's CDR3 is CASSERDRDYEQYF. The CDR3, as DNA: TGTGCCAGCAGCGAGAGGGACAGAGACTACGAGCAGTACTTC. The variable domain in full, completed from reference TRBV9 and TRBJ2-7, reads DSGVTQTPKHLITATGQRVTLRCSPRSGDLSVYWYQQSLDQGLQFLIQYYNGEERAKGNILERFSAQQFPDLHSELNLSSLELGDSALYFCASSERDRDYEQYFGPGTRLTVT.

V gene TRBV7-6 combines with J gene TRBJ1-5; 8 bases match TRBD1. CDR1 and CDR2 from the germline V gene are SGHVS and FNYEAQ. CDR3 size: 17 residues. The V gene end was trimmed by 1 base and the J gene end by 5 bases; junction bases not matched to a gene: 10. CDR3 DNA: TGTGCCAGCAGCTTAGGGGGAGGGGGGGGACAGGATCAGCCCCAGCATTTT. Translating it yields CASSLGGGGGQDQPQHF.

This clone was seen a handful of times. The genes are TRBV27 and TRBJ1-5; 8 nucleotides align to TRBD1. The trim removed 6 bases at V and 0 bases at J, leaving 7 bases unmatched. In germline, CDR1 is MNHEY, CDR2 SMNVEV (reference sequence). CDR3 length equals 16 residues. CDR3 DNA: TGTGCCAGCAGACTGGGGACAGGACGTAGCAATCAGCCCCAGCATTTT. Protein sequence: CASRLGTGRSNQPQHF.

V gene TRBV9 combines with J gene TRBJ1-2; D perhaps matches TRBD1 (6 bases). From germline, CDR1 is SGDLS and CDR2 YYNGEE. This CDR3 spans 16 amino acids. The V and J ends lost 3 bases and 4 bases respectively, with 19 bases between them. CDR3 coding DNA: TGTGCCAGCAGCGCCGGGGCAGGGGAAAAAGGCTATGGCTACACCTTC. It specifies CASSAGAGEKGYGYTF.

The rearrangement uses TRBV6-5 and TRBJ2-2, with D tentatively TRBD2 (6 bases). Germline CDR1 MNHEY, CDR2 SVGAGI. The CDR3 is 15 amino acids. Trimming removed 7 bases at V and 7 bases at J, with 19 bases between. CDR3 sequence (DNA): TGTGCCAGCAACAGTGGGCAGGCCGGGAGCGGGGAGCTGTTTTTT. Protein: CASNSGQAGSGELFF.

V and J are TRBV4-2 and TRBJ1-2, with TRBD1 as a possible D gene (6 bases). This CDR3 has 18 amino acids. V lost 1 base, J lost 7 bases, and 25 bases lay in between. Germline V gene data show CDR1 as LGHNA and CDR2 as YNFKEQ. The CDR3 DNA reads as TGTGCCAGCAGCCAAGTAGGGTCAGGGGTGACCTTTAGGGGTGGCTACACCTTC. It codes for CASSQVGSGVTFRGGYTF.

In its sample, this clone was seen once. This chain joins TRBV6-5 and TRBJ1-6; 8 bases line up with TRBD1. The CDR3 has 14 residues. Trimming cost V 5 bases and J 10 bases; bases outside gene matches: 7. Looked up from germline, CDR1 is MNHEY and CDR2 is SVGAGI. CDR3 amino acids: CASSNNRGNSPLHF. The CDR3 DNA reads TGTGCCAGCAGTAACAACAGGGGGAACTCACCCCTCCACTTT.

The chain employs TRBV29-1 and TRBJ1-2; D is unclear. V lost 0 bases and J 2 bases, leaving 13 bases between the germline ends. CDR3 length: 15 residues. Germline CDR1 and CDR2: SQVTM and ANQGSEA. CDR3 sequence (DNA): TGCAGCGTTGAAGATCGGGAGGGCGGGAACTATGGCTACACCTTC. Residues: CSVEDREGGNYGYTF. Together with reference TRBV29-1 and TRBJ1-2, the CDR3 gives the full variable domain: SAVISQKPSRDICQRGTSLTIQCQVDSQVTMMFWYRQQPGQSLTLIATANQGSEATYESGFVIDKFPISRPNLTFSTLTVSNMSPEDSSIYLCSVEDREGGNYGYTFGSGTRLTVV.

The J gene is TRBJ2-1, the V gene TRBV5-1; possibly TRBD2 for D (6 bases). Germline V gene sequence: CDR1 SGHRS, CDR2 YFSETQ. The CDR3 totals 15 residues. Trimming stripped 4 bases from V and 4 bases from J, with 15 bases between. This CDR3 is CASSHLQAGYNEQFF. The CDR3 nucleotides read TGCGCCAGCAGCCACCTCCAGGCGGGGTACAATGAGCAGTTCTTC.